This TCR beta chain was obtained from a study of T cells after yellow fever vaccination. TCRdb re-called the 5' RACE reads through MiXCR, storing one row per CDR3 protein. The sample includes about 300,000 distinct CDR3 sequences, around 3.9% of them seen just once. Trimming left V 8 bases short and J 4 bases short, with 12 bases between. The CDR3 runs to 13 residues. Germline-derived CDR1 and CDR2 are SGHTA and FQGNSA. There are a few counts of this clonotype. Sequenced material: PBMCs, taken 5 days after the yellow fever booster vaccination. This TCR derives from a man aged 18 to 30 who received the YFV17D yellow fever vaccine. The rearrangement links TRBV7-2 to TRBJ1-3; a possible D gene is TRBD1 (5 bases). CDR3 nucleotide sequence: TGTGCCAGCGCCAGGGAACCCGGAAACACCATATATTTT. Translation: CASAREPGNTIYF.